One and the same sample provided the 31 T cell receptor beta chains below, sequenced in a study of blood T cells in healthy people across ages. The authors ran a second PCR of about 6 to 12 cycles using a sample-barcoded 5' primer and a J-beta primer mix. One entry per CDR3 protein results from TCRdb running MiXCR on the 5' RACE reads. The table has hundreds of thousands of distinct CDR3 sequences, 40% to 55% seen once. The sample comprised blood. The receptor set was obtained from a man older than 75 in good health.

Concerning this clonotype: A much larger clone lies one base from this, so it may be a read error. The chain links TRBV6-6 to TRBJ1-2; 7 bases line up with TRBD1. Germline loops: CDR1 MNHNY, CDR2 SVGAGI (reference sequence). The CDR3 contains 13 residues. CDR3 sequence: CVSSLGTEHGYTF. CDR3 nucleotides: TGTGTCAGCAGCCTCGGGACAGAGCATGGCTACACCTTC.

The chain employs TRBV10-3 and TRBJ2-3; D is perhaps TRBD1 (6 bases). CDR3 length: 14 amino acids. Germline CDR1 reads ENHRY; CDR2 reads SYGVKD. V gave up 3 bases and J gave up 3 bases, with 10 bases separating them. CDR3 nucleotides: TGTGCCATCAGTGACCCCAGGGGAACAGATACGCAGTATTTT. This gives the protein CAISDPRGTDTQYF.

The chain recombines TRBV4-2 with TRBJ2-7; TRBD1 aligns across 8 bases. After removal of 2 bases from V and 5 bases from J, the junction contained 8 bases not matched to a gene. The germline V gene has CDR1 LGHNA and CDR2 YNFKEQ. The CDR3 runs 15 residues. This CDR3 is CASSQQQDRVDEQYF. The CDR3 region has the DNA TGTGCCAGCAGCCAACAGCAGGACAGGGTCGACGAGCAGTACTTC.

This clonotype was counted between two and nine times. The chain employs TRBV2 and TRBJ2-1, with D tentatively TRBD1 (6 bases). Between the trimmed V and J ends, which lost 5 bases and 0 bases, there was a span of 20 bases. Germline lookup yields CDR1 SNHLY and CDR2 FYNNEI. There are 18 residues in the CDR3. The CDR3 here is CASSRVPQGRSSYNEQFF. The CDR3 region has the DNA TGTGCCAGCAGTCGCGTGCCACAGGGAAGGAGCTCCTACAATGAGCAGTTCTTC.

As for this clonotype: This may arise from a read error, as a much more abundant clone is one base away. This chain joins TRBV10-3 and TRBJ2-5; no clear D. The J call may be faulty, since TRBJ2-1 better matches the DNA end. The CDR3 runs to 13 residues. The germline V gene encodes CDR1 ENHRY and CDR2 SYGVKD. The CDR3 protein is CAISDIREETQFF. The CDR3 DNA sequence: TGTGCCATCAGTGATATCAGAGAAGAGACCCAGTTCTTC.

The rearrangement links TRBV6-2 or TRBV6-3 to TRBJ2-1, with D possibly TRBD1 on 6 matching bases. The V and J ends lost 5 bases and 0 bases respectively, with 17 bases between them. The CDR3 is 17 amino acids. Germline V gene lookup returns CDR1 MNHEY and CDR2 SVGEGT. CDR3 nucleotide sequence: TGTGCCAGCAGTACCGTAACAGGGCGGAGCTCCTACAATGAGCAGTTCTTC. This gives the protein CASSTVTGRSSYNEQFF.

The chain is built from TRBV20-1 and TRBJ1-6; D perhaps matches TRBD1 (6 bases). Germline CDR1 is DFQATT and CDR2 is SNEGSKA (reference sequence). Trimming removed 0 bases at V and 6 bases at J, with 15 bases between. There are 16 residues in the CDR3. The CDR3 loop reads CSAREATGLPNSPLHF. In DNA, the CDR3 is TGCAGTGCTAGAGAGGCTACAGGGCTTCCTAATTCACCCCTCCACTTT.

The genes are TRBV7-8 and TRBJ2-1, with D maybe TRBD2 (5 bases). CDR3 length: 13 amino acids. Trimming left V 4 bases short and J 5 bases short, with 9 bases between. The germline gives CDR1 SGHVS, CDR2 FQNEAQ. The CDR3 spells CASSSQRDNEQFF. The CDR3 DNA reads as TGTGCCAGCAGCTCCCAGAGGGACAATGAGCAGTTCTTC.

This clonotype was detected only a few times. This chain connects TRBV7-9 to TRBJ1-1; D gene uncertain. This CDR3 spans 14 amino acids. Germline values: CDR1 SEHNR, CDR2 FQNEAQ (reference sequence). V lost 5 bases, J lost 6 bases, and 16 bases lay in between. The CDR3 here is CASSAASHSPEAFF. CDR3 in DNA: TGTGCCAGCAGCGCCGCCAGTCATTCCCCTGAAGCTTTCTTT.

The CDR3 spells CASKRQGSDTEAFF. The CDR3 nucleotides are TGTGCCAGCAAAAGACAGGGGTCGGACACTGAAGCTTTCTTT. V usage is TRBV6-6 and J usage is TRBJ1-1, with 8 positions matching TRBD1. Germline lookup yields CDR1 MNHNY and CDR2 SVGAGI (reference sequence). The CDR3 extends over 14 amino acids. V shed 7 bases, J shed 3 bases, and the junction held 7 bases outside the gene matches.

CDR3 sequence (DNA): TGTGCCAGCCGATGGAGGACAGGGCTTTCAAATGGCTACACCTTC. Its translation: CASRWRTGLSNGYTF. The chain joins TRBV2 to TRBJ1-2, with 8 bases identical to TRBD1. Germline values: CDR1 SNHLY, CDR2 FYNNEI. This CDR3 has 15 amino acids. Germline trimming cut 8 bases from V and 6 bases from J; bases unmatched to any gene: 14. The entire variable domain, with the rest obtained from reference TRBV2 and TRBJ1-2, is as follows: EPEVTQTPSHQVTQMGQEVILRCVPISNHLYFYWYRQILGQKVEFLVSFYNNEISEKSEIFDDQFSVERPDGSNFTLKIRSTKLEDSAMYFCASRWRTGLSNGYTFGSGTRLTVV.

This chain connects TRBV29-1 to TRBJ1-6; no reliable D call. V gave up 4 bases and J gave up 7 bases, with 11 bases separating them. The CDR3 consists of 13 residues. CDR1 is SQVTM, CDR2 ANQGSEA, per germline. CDR3 coding DNA: TGCAGCGTTGCCGAACAACAGAATTCACCCCTCCACTTT. It yields the protein CSVAEQQNSPLHF.

V is TRBV7-2 and J is TRBJ2-5; 9 nucleotides line up with TRBD1. The CDR3 consists of 13 residues. Trimming removed 0 bases from V and 13 bases from J; junction bases left unmatched: 6. Germline CDR1 reads SGHTA; CDR2 reads FQGNSA. As DNA, the CDR3 is TGTGCCAGCAGCTTAGCGCACCGGGACAGGGTGTACTTC. This encodes CASSLAHRDRVYF.

Remarks on this clonotype: Compared with germline, one end of the junction differs, possibly owing to a read error. The chain has TRBV28 and TRBJ2-7; the D gene is possibly TRBD2 (6 bases). The V gene's germline CDR1 is MDHEN and CDR2 SYDVKM. CDR3 length equals 14 residues. The CDR3 reads CVSSQPGSNYEQYF. CDR3 sequence (DNA): TGTGTCAGCAGCCAACCCGGGAGTAACTACGAGCAGTACTTC. Looking up the rest from reference TRBV28 and TRBJ2-7 gives the full variable domain: DVKVTQSSRYLVKRTGEKVFLECVQDMDHENMFWYRQDPGLGLRLIYFSYDVKMKEKGDIPEGYSVSREKKERFSLILESASTNQTSMYLCVSSQPGSNYEQYFGPGTRLTVT.

This rearrangement joins TRBV7-2 to TRBJ2-5; D perhaps matches TRBD1 (6 bases). CDR3 length: 14 amino acids. Trimming left V 2 bases short and J 5 bases short, with 12 bases between. CDR1 and CDR2 (germline): SGHTA, FQGNSA. CDR3 in amino acids: CASSLSQGLETQYF. CDR3 sequence (DNA): TGTGCCAGCAGCTTATCGCAGGGGTTGGAGACCCAGTACTTC.

The chain has TRBV6-6 and TRBJ1-1; D is ambiguous. Germline V gene sequence: CDR1 MNHNY, CDR2 SVGAGI (reference sequence). The CDR3 is 14 residues long. V lost 4 bases to trimming and J lost 5 bases, with 14 bases between them. In nucleotides, the CDR3 is TGTGCCAGCAGTTGGGGTTTTGTGTCGACTGAAGCTTTCTTT. Amino acids: CASSWGFVSTEAFF.

The rearrangement joins TRBV29-1 to TRBJ2-7; 7 bases match TRBD1. CDR1 SQVTM and CDR2 ANQGSEA come from the germline V gene. V lost 6 bases and J lost 2; bases outside the gene matches: 13. The length of the CDR3 is 15 residues. The DNA for the CDR3 is TGCAGCGTCGTTGTAGGGGGCAGGGGCCCCTACGAGCAGTACTTC. This sequence encodes CSVVVGGRGPYEQYF.

The V and J genes are TRBV10-2 and TRBJ2-3, with 9 nucleotides matching TRBD1. V gave up 10 bases and J gave up 2 bases; unmatched junction bases: 7. Germline V gene sequence: CDR1 WSHSY, CDR2 SAAADI. The CDR3 sequence is 14 residues long. The CDR3 DNA follows: TGCGCCACTGGACAGGGGATTACCACAGATACGCAGTATTTT. Translation gives CATGQGITTDTQYF.

J is TRBJ2-1 and V is TRBV6-4, with 12 positions matching TRBD2. With V trimmed by 5 bases and J by 4 bases, 9 bases remained unmatched. Germline V gene sequence: CDR1 MRHNA, CDR2 SNTAGT. CDR3 size: 17 residues. CDR3 sequence (DNA): TGTGCCAGCAGTAGGACTAGCGGGACAGGGGTTTACAATGAGCAGTTCTTC. This sequence encodes CASSRTSGTGVYNEQFF.

This clonotype was recorded only once. The chain links TRBV12-3 or TRBV12-4 to TRBJ1-1; D is unclear. V was clipped by 5 bases and J by 11 bases, with 18 bases between them. CDR3 length: 13 amino acids. In DNA form, the CDR3 reads TGTGCCAGCAGTATCCGGCTCGCCCCCGGGGCTTTCTTT. This codes for CASSIRLAPGAFF.

The chain joins TRBV24-1 to TRBJ2-1; 10 bases line up with TRBD2. The trim removed 6 bases at V and 5 bases at J, leaving 6 bases unmatched. The CDR3 sequence is 15 residues long. Germline CDR1 and CDR2: KGHDR and SFDVKD. The DNA for the CDR3 is TGTGCCACCAGTTCGCCTAGCGGGGGAGACAATGAGCAGTTCTTC. Translation gives CATSSPSGGDNEQFF.

This chain connects TRBV4-2 to TRBJ2-7; D is tentatively TRBD1 or TRBD2 (6 bases each). The CDR3 runs 16 residues. V was cut by 0 bases and J by 6 bases, with 18 bases left in between. From germline, CDR1 is LGHNA and CDR2 YNFKEQ. The CDR3 sequence is CASSQEGGRTWFEQYF. Written as DNA, the CDR3 is TGTGCCAGCAGCCAAGAAGGGGGGAGGACGTGGTTCGAGCAGTACTTC.

This clonotype has only a few counts. V usage is TRBV20-1 and J usage is TRBJ2-3; the D call may be TRBD1 or TRBD2 (5 bases each). Germline V gene sequence: CDR1 DFQATT, CDR2 SNEGSKA (reference sequence). CDR3 length: 13 amino acids. The V and J ends lost 3 bases and 10 bases respectively, with 17 bases between them. CDR3 protein: CSASIGTASPQYF. In nucleotides, the CDR3 is TGCAGTGCTAGTATAGGGACGGCCTCTCCGCAGTATTTT.

This clonotype was found once. In DNA, the CDR3 is TGCGCCAGCAGCTTGGAGGGGGCGGCTAACTATGGCTACACCTTC. Its protein product is CASSLEGAANYGYTF. The chain employs TRBV5-1 and TRBJ1-2, with 7 bases that match TRBD1. CDR3 length equals 15 residues. V shed 0 bases, J shed 0 bases, and the junction held 2 bases outside the gene matches. Germline V gene lookup returns CDR1 SGHRS and CDR2 YFSETQ.

This clonotype was detected ten times or more. This chain joins TRBV9 and TRBJ2-3; TRBD2 agrees at 7 bases. Germline CDR1 SGDLS, CDR2 YYNGEE. The CDR3 sequence is 16 residues long. Trimming at V came to 0 bases and at J to 0 bases, leaving 4 bases not matched to a gene. The DNA for the CDR3 is TGTGCCAGCAGCGTAGTGGGGGGGACGAGCACAGATACGCAGTATTTT. Residues: CASSVVGGTSTDTQYF.

V and J are TRBV3-1 and TRBJ1-2, with D possibly being TRBD1 (6 bases). The CDR3 consists of 16 residues. The germline gives CDR1 LGHDT, CDR2 YNNKEL (reference sequence). V was trimmed by 4 bases and J by 2 bases, leaving 17 bases between them. In nucleotides, the CDR3 is TGTGCCAGCAGCCGTAGGGGGAGTTCAGCCAACTATGGCTACACCTTC. Its protein product is CASSRRGSSANYGYTF.

This clonotype was detected ten times or more. CDR3 nucleotide sequence: TGTGCCAGCAGTACGCGCCGACTAGCGGGAGGGCTAAACAATGAGCAGTTCTTC. Translating it yields CASSTRRLAGGLNNEQFF. This chain joins TRBV6-1 and TRBJ2-1, with 14 bases that match TRBD2. The ends lost 5 bases at V and 5 bases at J; junction bases unmatched: 11. Germline V gene lookup returns CDR1 MNHNS and CDR2 SASEGT. The CDR3 extends over 18 amino acids.

This clonotype was detected many times. This chain uses TRBV29-1 with TRBJ1-2, with 8 nucleotides matching TRBD1. The CDR3 spans 11 residues. CDR1 and CDR2 from the germline V gene are SQVTM and ANQGSEA. The CDR3 DNA reads as TGCAGAGCGGGACAGGACTATGGCTACACCTTC. This encodes CRAGQDYGYTF.

The V gene is TRBV7-2, the J gene TRBJ2-1; perhaps TRBD1 as D (5 bases). V lost 5 bases and J 3 bases, leaving 8 bases between the germline ends. The V gene's germline CDR1 is SGHTA and CDR2 FQGNSA. The CDR3 has 13 residues. The CDR3 nucleotides are TGTGCCAGCAGCACCACAGGCTACAATGAGCAGTTCTTC. Protein sequence: CASSTTGYNEQFF. Drawing the rest from reference TRBV7-2 and TRBJ2-1, the complete variable domain is GAGVSQSPSNKVTEKGKDVELRCDPISGHTALYWYRQSLGQGLEFLIYFQGNSAPDKSGLPSDRFSAERTGGSVSTLTIQRTQQEDSAVYLCASSTTGYNEQFFGPGTRLTVL.

This chain links TRBV9 with TRBJ2-7; D may be TRBD1 or TRBD2 (5 bases each). Germline values: CDR1 SGDLS, CDR2 YYNGEE. The V gene lost 0 bases and the J gene lost 7 bases, with 20 bases spanning the gap. CDR3 length: 16 residues. For the CDR3, the DNA is TGTGCCAGCAGCGTAGCCACCGGGACCTATAGGAAGGAGCAGTACTTC. It specifies CASSVATGTYRKEQYF.

For this clonotype: A read error is possible here, since a much larger clone lies one base away. This sequence joins TRBV7-9 and TRBJ2-1, with TRBD2 identical over 10 bases. The CDR3 extends over 19 amino acids. Looked up from germline, CDR1 is SEHNR and CDR2 is FQNEAQ (reference sequence). V shed 5 bases, J shed 9 bases, and the junction held 22 bases outside the gene matches. CDR3 region: CASSPLNQSRRAGGREQFF. The DNA of the CDR3 is TGTGCCAGCAGCCCCCTCAACCAGTCTCGACGAGCGGGAGGGCGTGAGCAGTTCTTC.